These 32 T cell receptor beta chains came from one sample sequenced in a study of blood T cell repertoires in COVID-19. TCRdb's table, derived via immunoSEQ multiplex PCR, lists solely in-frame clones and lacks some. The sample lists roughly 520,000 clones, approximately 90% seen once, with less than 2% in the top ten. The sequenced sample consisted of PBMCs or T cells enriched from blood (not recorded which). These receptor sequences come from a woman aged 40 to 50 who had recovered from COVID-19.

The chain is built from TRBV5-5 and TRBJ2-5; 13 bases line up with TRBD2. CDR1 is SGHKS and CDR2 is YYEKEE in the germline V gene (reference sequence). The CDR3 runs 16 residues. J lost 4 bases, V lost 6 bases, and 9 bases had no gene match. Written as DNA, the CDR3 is TGTGCCAGCAACCAGCCGGGACTAGCGGGACGAGAGACCCAGTACTTC. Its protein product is CASNQPGLAGRETQYF.

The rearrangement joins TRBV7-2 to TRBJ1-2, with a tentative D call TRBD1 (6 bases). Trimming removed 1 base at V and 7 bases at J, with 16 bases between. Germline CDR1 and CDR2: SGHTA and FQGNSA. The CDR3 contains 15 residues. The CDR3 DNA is TGTGCCAGCAGCTTAGGGATACAGGGATCCTTTGGCTACACCTTC. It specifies CASSLGIQGSFGYTF.

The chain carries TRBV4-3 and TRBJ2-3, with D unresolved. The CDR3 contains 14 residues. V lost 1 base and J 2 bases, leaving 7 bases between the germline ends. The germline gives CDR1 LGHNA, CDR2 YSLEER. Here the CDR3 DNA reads TGCGCCAGCAGCCAAGGCGGCTTCACAGATACGCAGTATTTT. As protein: CASSQGGFTDTQYF.

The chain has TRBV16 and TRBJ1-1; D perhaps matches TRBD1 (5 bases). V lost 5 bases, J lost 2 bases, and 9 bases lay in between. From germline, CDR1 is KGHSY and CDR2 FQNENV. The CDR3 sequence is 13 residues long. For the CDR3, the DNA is TGTGCCAGCAGCGAGGACACCAACACTGAAGCTTTCTTT. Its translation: CASSEDTNTEAFF.

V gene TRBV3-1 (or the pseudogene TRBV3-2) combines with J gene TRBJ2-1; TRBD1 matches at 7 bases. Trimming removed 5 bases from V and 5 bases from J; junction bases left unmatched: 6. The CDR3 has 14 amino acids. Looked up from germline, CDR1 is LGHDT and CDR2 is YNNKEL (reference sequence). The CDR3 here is CASSDREWHNEQFF. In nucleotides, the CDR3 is TGTGCCAGCAGCGACAGGGAATGGCACAATGAGCAGTTCTTC.

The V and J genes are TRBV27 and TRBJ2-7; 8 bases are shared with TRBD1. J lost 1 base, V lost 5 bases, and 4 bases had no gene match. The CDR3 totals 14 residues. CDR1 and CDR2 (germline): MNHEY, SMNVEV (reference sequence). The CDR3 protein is CASSLGQGSYEQYF. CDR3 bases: TGTGCCAGCAGTCTCGGACAGGGTTCCTACGAGCAGTACTTC.

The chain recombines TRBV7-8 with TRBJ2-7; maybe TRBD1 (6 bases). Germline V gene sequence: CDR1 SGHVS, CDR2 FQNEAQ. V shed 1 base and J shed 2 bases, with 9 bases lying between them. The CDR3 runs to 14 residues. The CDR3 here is CASSLVGDTYEQYF. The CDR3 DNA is TGTGCCAGCAGCTTAGTAGGGGACACCTACGAGCAGTACTTC. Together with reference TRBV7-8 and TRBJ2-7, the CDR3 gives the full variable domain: GAGVSQSPRYKVAKRGQDVALRCDPISGHVSLFWYQQALGQGPEFLTYFQNEAQLDKSGLPSDRFFAERPEGSVSTLKIQRTQQEDSAVYLCASSLVGDTYEQYFGPGTRLTVT.

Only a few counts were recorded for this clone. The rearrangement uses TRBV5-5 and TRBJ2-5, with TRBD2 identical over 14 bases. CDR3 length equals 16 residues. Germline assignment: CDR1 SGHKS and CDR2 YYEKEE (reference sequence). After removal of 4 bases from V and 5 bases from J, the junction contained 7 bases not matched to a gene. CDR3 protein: CASSQTSGRAGETQYF. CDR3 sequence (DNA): TGTGCCAGCAGCCAGACTAGCGGGAGGGCCGGGGAGACCCAGTACTTC.

CDR3 amino acids: CASTPANGDTQYF. The CDR3 nucleotides read TGTGCCAGCACTCCCGCTAACGGGGATACGCAGTATTTT. This chain uses TRBV9 with TRBJ2-3, with no clear D. This CDR3 region has 13 residues. In germline, CDR1 is SGDLS, CDR2 YYNGEE. V shed 6 bases and J shed 6 bases, with 14 bases lying between them.

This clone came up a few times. For the CDR3, the DNA is TGTGCCAGCAGTTACTCGTTACAGGGCAAATACGAGCAGTACTTC. It codes for CASSYSLQGKYEQYF. The chain uses TRBV6-5 and TRBJ2-7, with a possible D match to TRBD1 (6 bases). The CDR3 contains 15 residues. V gave up 0 bases and J gave up 4 bases, with 13 bases separating them. Germline CDR1 reads MNHEY; CDR2 reads SVGAGI.

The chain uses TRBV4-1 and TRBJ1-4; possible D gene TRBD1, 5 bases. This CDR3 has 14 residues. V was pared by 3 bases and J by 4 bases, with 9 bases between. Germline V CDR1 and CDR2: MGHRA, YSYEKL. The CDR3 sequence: CASSQGRLNEKLFF. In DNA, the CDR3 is TGCGCCAGCAGCCAGGGGCGGCTTAATGAAAAACTGTTTTTT.

CDR3 protein: CASRIQGISTEAFF. The DNA for the CDR3 is TGTGCCAGCAGGATACAGGGGATTAGCACTGAAGCTTTCTTT. V gene TRBV2 combines with J gene TRBJ1-1, with 7 positions matching TRBD1. The germline V gene encodes CDR1 SNHLY and CDR2 FYNNEI. The V gene end was trimmed by 6 bases and the J gene end by 4 bases; junction bases not matched to a gene: 8. This CDR3 has 14 residues. The complete variable domain, with remaining parts taken from reference TRBV2 and TRBJ1-1, reads EPEVTQTPSHQVTQMGQEVILRCVPISNHLYFYWYRQILGQKVEFLVSFYNNEISEKSEIFDDQFSVERPDGSNFTLKIRSTKLEDSAMYFCASRIQGISTEAFFGQGTRLTVV.

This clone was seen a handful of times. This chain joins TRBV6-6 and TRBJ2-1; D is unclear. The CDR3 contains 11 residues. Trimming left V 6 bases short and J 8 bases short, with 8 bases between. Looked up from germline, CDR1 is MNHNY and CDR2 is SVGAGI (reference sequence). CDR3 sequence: CASSPSDEQFF. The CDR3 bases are TGTGCCAGCAGCCCCTCAGATGAGCAGTTCTTC.

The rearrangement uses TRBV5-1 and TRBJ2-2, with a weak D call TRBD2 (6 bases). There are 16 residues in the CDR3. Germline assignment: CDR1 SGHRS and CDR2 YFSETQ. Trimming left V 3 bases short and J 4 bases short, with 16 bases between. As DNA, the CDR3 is TGCGCCAGCAGCTGGGGGGACCTCGGGGTCACCGGGGAGCTGTTTTTT. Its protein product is CASSWGDLGVTGELFF.

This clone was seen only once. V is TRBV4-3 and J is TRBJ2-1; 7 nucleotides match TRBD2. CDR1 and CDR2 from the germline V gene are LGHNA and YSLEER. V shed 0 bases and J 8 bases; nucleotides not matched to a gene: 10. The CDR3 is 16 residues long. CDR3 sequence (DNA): TGCGCCAGCAGCCAAGATGGGGGGGAGGCTTGGGATGAGCAGTTCTTC. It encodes CASSQDGGEAWDEQFF.

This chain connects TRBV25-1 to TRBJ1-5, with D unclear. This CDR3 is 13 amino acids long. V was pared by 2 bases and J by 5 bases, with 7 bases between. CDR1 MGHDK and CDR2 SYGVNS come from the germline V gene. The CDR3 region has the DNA TGTGCCAGCAGTGAAGCAGGTTATCAGCCCCAGCATTTT. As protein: CASSEAGYQPQHF.

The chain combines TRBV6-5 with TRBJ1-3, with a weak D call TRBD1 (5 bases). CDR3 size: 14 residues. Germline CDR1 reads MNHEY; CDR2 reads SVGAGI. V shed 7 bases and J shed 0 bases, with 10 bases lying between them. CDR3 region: CASTDRFSGNTIYF. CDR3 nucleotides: TGTGCCAGCACCGACAGATTCTCTGGAAACACCATATATTTT.

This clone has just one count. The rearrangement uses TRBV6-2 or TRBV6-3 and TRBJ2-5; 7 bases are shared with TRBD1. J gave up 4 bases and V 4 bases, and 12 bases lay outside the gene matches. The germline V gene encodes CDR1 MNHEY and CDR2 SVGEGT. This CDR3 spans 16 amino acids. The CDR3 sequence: CASSSPVRQGGETQYF. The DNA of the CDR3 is TGTGCCAGCAGTTCGCCCGTACGACAGGGTGGAGAGACCCAGTACTTC.

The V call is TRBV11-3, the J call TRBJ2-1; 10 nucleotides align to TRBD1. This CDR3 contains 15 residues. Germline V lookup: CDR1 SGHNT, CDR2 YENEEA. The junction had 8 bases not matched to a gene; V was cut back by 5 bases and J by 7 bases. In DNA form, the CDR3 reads TGTGCCAGCAGCCAAACCGGGACAGGGGAAAATGAGCAGTTCTTC. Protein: CASSQTGTGENEQFF.

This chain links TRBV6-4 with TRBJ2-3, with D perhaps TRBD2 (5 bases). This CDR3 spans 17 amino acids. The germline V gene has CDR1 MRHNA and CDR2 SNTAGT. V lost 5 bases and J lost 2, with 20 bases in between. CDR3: CASSTPPSRLNTDTQYF. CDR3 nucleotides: TGTGCCAGCAGTACCCCCCCTAGCAGGCTAAACACAGATACGCAGTATTTT.

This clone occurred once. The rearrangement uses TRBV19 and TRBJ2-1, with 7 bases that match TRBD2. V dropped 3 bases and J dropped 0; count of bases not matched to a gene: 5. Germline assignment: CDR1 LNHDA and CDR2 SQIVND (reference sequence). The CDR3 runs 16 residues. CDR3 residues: CASSIRAGSSYNEQFF. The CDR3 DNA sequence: TGTGCCAGTAGTATTAGAGCGGGGAGCTCCTACAATGAGCAGTTCTTC. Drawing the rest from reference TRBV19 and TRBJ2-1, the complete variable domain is DGGITQSPKYLFRKEGQNVTLSCEQNLNHDAMYWYRQDPGQGLRLIYYSQIVNDFQKGDIAEGYSVSREKKESFPLTVTSAQKNPTAFYLCASSIRAGSSYNEQFFGPGTRLTVL.

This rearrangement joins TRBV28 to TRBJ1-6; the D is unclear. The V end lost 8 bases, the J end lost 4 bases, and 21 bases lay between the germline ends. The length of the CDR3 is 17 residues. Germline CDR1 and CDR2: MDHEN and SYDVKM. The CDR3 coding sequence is TGTGCCAGCTTAAACACCGAGAGGCGGCTTTATAATTCACCCCTCCACTTT. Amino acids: CASLNTERRLYNSPLHF.

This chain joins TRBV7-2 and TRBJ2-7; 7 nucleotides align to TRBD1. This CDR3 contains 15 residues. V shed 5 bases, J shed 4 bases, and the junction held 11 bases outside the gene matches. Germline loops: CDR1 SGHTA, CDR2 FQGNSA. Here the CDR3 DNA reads TGTGCCAGCAGCACCCGACAGGGCTCAGAATACGAGCAGTACTTC. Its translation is CASSTRQGSEYEQYF.

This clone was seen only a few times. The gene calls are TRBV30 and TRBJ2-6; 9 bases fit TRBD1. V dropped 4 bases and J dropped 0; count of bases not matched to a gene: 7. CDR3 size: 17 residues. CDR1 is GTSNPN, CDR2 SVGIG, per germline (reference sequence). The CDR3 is CAWTRDRVRSGANVLTF. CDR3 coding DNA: TGTGCCTGGACTCGGGACAGGGTGCGCTCTGGGGCCAACGTCCTGACTTTC.

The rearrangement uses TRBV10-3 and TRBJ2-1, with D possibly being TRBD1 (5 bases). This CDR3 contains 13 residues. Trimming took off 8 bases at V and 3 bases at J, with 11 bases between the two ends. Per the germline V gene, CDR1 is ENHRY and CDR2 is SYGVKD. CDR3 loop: CAIAGGHYNEQFF. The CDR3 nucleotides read TGTGCCATCGCCGGCGGACACTACAATGAGCAGTTCTTC.

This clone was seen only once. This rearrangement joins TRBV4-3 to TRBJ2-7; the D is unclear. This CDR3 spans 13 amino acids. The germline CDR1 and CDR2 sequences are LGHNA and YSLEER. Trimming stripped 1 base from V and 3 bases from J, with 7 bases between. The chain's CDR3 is CASSQVYNYEQYF. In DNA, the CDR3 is TGCGCCAGCAGCCAAGTTTATAACTACGAGCAGTACTTC.

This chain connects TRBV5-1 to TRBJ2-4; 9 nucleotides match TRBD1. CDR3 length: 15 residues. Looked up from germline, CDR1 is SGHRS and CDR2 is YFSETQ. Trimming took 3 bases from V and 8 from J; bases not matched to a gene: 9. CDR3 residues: CASSSGQGPIYIQYF. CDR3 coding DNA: TGCGCCAGCAGCTCCGGACAGGGGCCTATATACATTCAGTACTTC.

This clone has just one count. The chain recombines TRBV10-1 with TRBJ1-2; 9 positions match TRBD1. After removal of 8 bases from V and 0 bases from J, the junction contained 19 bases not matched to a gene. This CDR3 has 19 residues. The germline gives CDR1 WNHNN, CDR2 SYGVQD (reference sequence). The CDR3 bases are TGCGCCAGCCCTTTCGTAGAAGGGACAGGGACTTATCCTAACTATGGCTACACCTTC. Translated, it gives CASPFVEGTGTYPNYGYTF.

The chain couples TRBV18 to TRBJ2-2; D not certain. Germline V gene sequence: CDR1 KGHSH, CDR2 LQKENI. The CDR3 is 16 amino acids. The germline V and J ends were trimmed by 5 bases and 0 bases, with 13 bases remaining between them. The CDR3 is CASSGRALANTGELFF. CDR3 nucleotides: TGTGCCAGCTCAGGGCGCGCCCTCGCGAACACCGGGGAGCTGTTTTTT.

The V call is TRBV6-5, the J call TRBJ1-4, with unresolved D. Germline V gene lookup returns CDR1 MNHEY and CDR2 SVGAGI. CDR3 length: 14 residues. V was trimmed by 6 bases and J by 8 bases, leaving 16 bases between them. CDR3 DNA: TGTGCCAGCAGACGCGGAGTCCTTGGGGAAAAACTGTTTTTT. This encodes CASRRGVLGEKLFF.

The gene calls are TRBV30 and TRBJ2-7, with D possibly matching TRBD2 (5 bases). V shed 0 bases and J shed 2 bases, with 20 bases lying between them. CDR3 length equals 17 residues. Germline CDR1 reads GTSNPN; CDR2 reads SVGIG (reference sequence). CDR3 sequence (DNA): TGTGCCTGGAGTGTGTTTGTATCGGGGAACAGAACCTACGAGCAGTACTTC. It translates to CAWSVFVSGNRTYEQYF. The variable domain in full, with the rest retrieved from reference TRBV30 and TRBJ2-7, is SQTIHQWPATLVQPVGSPLSLECTVEGTSNPNLYWYRQAAGRGLQLLFYSVGIGQISSEVPQNLSASRPQDRQFILSSKKLLLSDSGFYLCAWSVFVSGNRTYEQYFGPGTRLTVT.

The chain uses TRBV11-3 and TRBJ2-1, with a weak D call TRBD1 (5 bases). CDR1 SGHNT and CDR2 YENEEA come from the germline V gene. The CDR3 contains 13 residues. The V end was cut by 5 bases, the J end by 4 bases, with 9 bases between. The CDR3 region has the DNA TGTGCCAGCAGCGTGACAGCTTACAATGAGCAGTTCTTC. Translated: CASSVTAYNEQFF.